This passage covers 29 T cell receptor beta chains from one sample sequenced in a study of CD4 and CD8 cells across lung adenocarcinoma regions. TCRdb redid the calling of the PCR reads with MiXCR, one entry per CDR3 protein. The data hold about 25,000 distinct CDR3 sequences, with roughly half observed a single time. The specimen sequenced was CD8+ T cells from the center of a lung tumor. Receptors were obtained from a male donor with lung adenocarcinoma. The CD4 and CD8 labels of this study may be unreliable.

The J gene is TRBJ2-1, the V gene TRBV18; TRBD2 matches 12 bases. J was trimmed by 13 bases and V by 4 bases; bases with no gene match: 14. The CDR3 runs to 16 residues. In germline, CDR1 is KGHSH, CDR2 LQKENI. In DNA form, the CDR3 reads TGTGCCAGCTCACTTAGGACTAGCGGGACCCAAGAGACCCAGTTCTTC. It translates to CASSLRTSGTQETQFF.

This clonotype ranks as medium-sized. The gene calls are TRBV7-2 and TRBJ2-5; D assignment may be TRBD1 or TRBD2 (6 bases each). Trimming took 5 bases from V and 4 from J, leaving 11 bases between them. Germline CDR1 is SGHTA and CDR2 is FQGNSA. This CDR3 region has 13 residues. The CDR3 DNA is TGTGCCAGCAGCCTAGGGGGGAGAGAGACCCAGTACTTC. Translation gives CASSLGGRETQYF.

This clonotype was counted a few times. The chain uses TRBV7-6 and TRBJ2-1; perhaps TRBD1 as D (6 bases). V was clipped by 5 bases and J by 3 bases, with 11 bases between them. Looked up from germline, CDR1 is SGHVS and CDR2 is FNYEAQ. There are 14 residues in the CDR3. The CDR3 nucleotides read TGTGCCAGCAGCCAACCAGGGGACTACAATGAGCAGTTCTTC. This encodes CASSQPGDYNEQFF.

This clonotype was recorded at least ten times. The chain joins TRBV27 to TRBJ2-1, with D possibly called TRBD1 or TRBD2 (5 bases each). Gene TRBJ2-7 matches the end of the DNA better, so the J call may be wrong. The CDR3 has 15 residues. Germline CDR1 and CDR2: MNHEY and SMNVEV (reference sequence). Written as DNA, the CDR3 is TGTGCCAGCAGTTTCTCCCCGGGACGGACCTACGAGCAGTACTTC. Protein product: CASSFSPGRTYEQYF.

The chain recombines TRBV27 with TRBJ2-2; D perhaps matches TRBD2 (7 bases). Germline V CDR1 and CDR2: MNHEY, SMNVEV (reference sequence). Deletions cut 3 bases from V and 3 bases from J, with 11 bases between. The CDR3 contains 15 residues. The CDR3 nucleotides read TGTGCCAGCAGTTTCGGGGGGCCGGACACCGGGGAGCTGTTTTTT. It is translated as CASSFGGPDTGELFF.

About this clonotype: The CDR3 carries no conserved terminal phenylalanine or tryptophan, so it likely arises from a read error. J is TRBJ2-1 and V is TRBV27; 13 nucleotides match TRBD2. From germline, CDR1 is MNHEY and CDR2 SMNVEV (reference sequence). The CDR3 extends over 16 amino acids. The junction had 10 bases not matched to a gene; V was cut back by 6 bases and J by 8 bases. DNA of the CDR3: TGTGCCAGCAGCTCTCCGGGGACTAGCGGGACTTATGAGCAGTTCATT. This encodes CASSSPGTSGTYEQFI.

The rearrangement links TRBV10-1 to TRBJ2-2; D gene ambiguous. Germline CDR1 WNHNN, CDR2 SYGVQD (reference sequence). The CDR3 is 15 residues long. Trimming shortened V by 11 bases and J by 0 bases, and 16 bases separated the two germline ends. The CDR3 nucleotides read TGCGCCGACCGCCGCGAACGGACGAACACCGGGGAGCTGTTTTTT. It encodes CADRRERTNTGELFF.

This clonotype was observed at least ten times. V usage is TRBV27 and J usage is TRBJ1-5, with TRBD1 matching 7 bases. This CDR3 has 18 residues. CDR1 and CDR2 from the germline V gene are MNHEY and SMNVEV (reference sequence). V trimming: 3 bases; J trimming: 4 bases; junction bases outside the gene matches: 15. This chain's CDR3 is CASSFLTSDRERNQPQHF. In DNA form, the CDR3 reads TGTGCCAGCAGTTTTTTGACATCCGACAGGGAAAGAAATCAGCCCCAGCATTTT.

As concerns this clonotype: Compared with germline, one end of the junction differs, possibly owing to a read error. The chain uses TRBV6-1 and TRBJ2-3, with 7 bases identical to TRBD1. CDR1 MNHNS and CDR2 SASEGT come from the germline V gene. The CDR3 spans 14 residues. The CDR3 is CASSLVVGTDKQYF. For the CDR3, the DNA is TGTGCCAGCAGTCTGGTTGTGGGGACAGATAAGCAGTACTTT.

In its sample, this clonotype was seen many times. V and J are TRBV5-1 and TRBJ2-3, with D perhaps matching TRBD1 (6 bases). From germline, CDR1 is SGHRS and CDR2 YFSETQ. The CDR3 covers 16 residues. V was pared by 4 bases and J by 0 bases, with 15 bases between. In nucleotides, the CDR3 is TGCGCCAGCAGCCCAACAGGGTATGGAAGCACAGATACGCAGTATTTT. Protein: CASSPTGYGSTDTQYF.

This clonotype was counted between two and nine times. This chain connects TRBV9 to TRBJ2-2, with TRBD2 identical over 10 bases. V gave up 3 bases and J gave up 5 bases; unmatched junction bases: 4. There are 15 residues in the CDR3. CDR1 is SGDLS, CDR2 YYNGEE, per germline. DNA for the CDR3: TGTGCCAGCAGCGCGGGACTAGCGACAACCGGGGAGCTGTTTTTT. It yields the protein CASSAGLATTGELFF.

In its sample, this clonotype ranks as medium-sized. The CDR3 sequence: CASRGTSGSPTGELFF. The CDR3 DNA follows: TGTGCCAGCAGGGGGACTAGCGGGAGTCCAACCGGGGAGCTGTTTTTT. V and J are TRBV6-5 and TRBJ2-2; 14 positions agree with TRBD2. The V gene's germline CDR1 is MNHEY and CDR2 SVGAGI. With 6 bases clipped from V and 5 bases from J, the junction kept 5 bases outside the gene matches. The CDR3 covers 16 residues.

V is TRBV9 and J is TRBJ2-3, with a tentative D call TRBD2 (6 bases). CDR3 size: 15 residues. Trimming stripped 1 base from V and 1 base from J, with 10 bases between. Germline V gives CDR1 SGDLS, CDR2 YYNGEE. CDR3 amino acids: CASSVRGGGTDTQYF. As DNA, the CDR3 is TGTGCCAGCAGCGTAAGGGGAGGTGGCACAGATACGCAGTATTTT.

This chain connects TRBV6-5 to TRBJ1-1, with TRBD1 matching 7 bases. This CDR3 contains 15 residues. Germline lookup yields CDR1 MNHEY and CDR2 SVGAGI. V lost 4 bases, J lost 3 bases, and 8 bases stayed unmatched. The CDR3 DNA follows: TGTGCCAGCAGTTCCCTCCCTACAGGGGACACTGAAGCTTTCTTT. It specifies CASSSLPTGDTEAFF.

The chain joins TRBV10-1 to TRBJ2-5; D assignment may be TRBD1 or TRBD2 (6 bases each). CDR3 length: 17 residues. Germline assignment: CDR1 WNHNN and CDR2 SYGVQD (reference sequence). V lost 2 bases, J lost 3 bases, and 19 bases lay in between. CDR3 sequence reads: CASSEGSGGRGKETQYF. The CDR3 DNA is TGCGCCAGCAGTGAGGGGTCCGGGGGCCGTGGCAAAGAGACCCAGTACTTC.

This clonotype rates as medium-sized. This chain connects TRBV6-1 to TRBJ2-2, with D perhaps matching TRBD1 (5 bases). Per the germline V gene, CDR1 is MNHNS and CDR2 is SASEGT. The CDR3 runs to 15 residues. Trimming cost V 4 bases and J 4 bases, with 13 bases left between them. The CDR3 DNA is TGTGCCAGCAGTGTTGTGACAGTCGGCACCGGGGAGCTGTTTTTT. Translating gives CASSVVTVGTGELFF.

This clonotype occurred once. The chain carries TRBV6-1 and TRBJ2-4; 7 nucleotides agree with TRBD2. The CDR3 loop spans 15 amino acids. Unmatched junction bases numbered 18, after V lost 6 bases and J lost 13 bases. From germline, CDR1 is MNHNS and CDR2 SASEGT. The CDR3 DNA reads as TGTGCCAGCAGCTTGGGCGGGAGAGGCAAAGATACGCAGTACTTC. Residues: CASSLGGRGKDTQYF.

V usage is TRBV6-1 and J usage is TRBJ2-1, with a weak D call TRBD2 (6 bases). The CDR3 extends over 16 amino acids. Trimming stripped 2 bases from V and 12 bases from J, with 23 bases between. Per the germline V gene, CDR1 is MNHNS and CDR2 is SASEGT. The CDR3 sequence is CASSETWTMGTDAQFF. CDR3 DNA sequence: TGTGCCAGCAGTGAAACGTGGACTATGGGCACAGATGCGCAGTTCTTC.

The rearrangement joins TRBV5-1 to TRBJ2-3; D is uncertain. Germline V gives CDR1 SGHRS, CDR2 YFSETQ. V gave up 2 bases and J gave up 6 bases, with 13 bases separating them. The CDR3 covers 14 residues. The CDR3 sequence is CASSFTAWSDTQYF. As DNA, the CDR3 is TGCGCCAGCAGCTTCACAGCCTGGAGCGATACGCAGTATTTT.

V gene TRBV27 combines with J gene TRBJ1-5, with no clear D. CDR3 length equals 14 residues. Germline V gives CDR1 MNHEY, CDR2 SMNVEV (reference sequence). V lost 3 bases to trimming and J lost 1 base, with 7 bases between them. The DNA of the CDR3 is TGTGCCAGCAGTTTTGCAGGCAGCAATCAGCCCCAGCATTTT. The encoded protein is CASSFAGSNQPQHF.

On this clonotype: A read error may account for a junction end that differs from germline. The J gene is TRBJ2-3, the V gene TRBV27, with D perhaps given as TRBD1 or TRBD2 (5 bases each). CDR1 and CDR2 from the germline V gene are MNHEY and SMNVEV (reference sequence). The CDR3 spans 14 residues. CDR3 sequence (DNA): TGTGCGGGCAGTGTGGGACGTCCCGGAGATACGCAGTACTTT. It translates to CAGSVGRPGDTQYF.

V usage is TRBV20-1 and J usage is TRBJ2-1; D ambiguous. The CDR3 has 17 amino acids. V lost 2 bases, J lost 5 bases, and 22 bases lay in between. Per the germline V gene, CDR1 is DFQATT and CDR2 is SNEGSKA (reference sequence). This chain's CDR3 is CSARNLIGVYADNEQFF. In DNA, the CDR3 is TGCAGTGCTAGAAACTTAATCGGTGTATACGCGGACAATGAGCAGTTCTTC.

As regards this clonotype: A read error may produce the germline difference seen at one junction end. V and J are TRBV6-1 and TRBJ2-3; TRBD2 might be the D (5 bases). Germline V gene data show CDR1 as MNHNS and CDR2 as SASEGT. The CDR3 runs to 16 residues. Here the CDR3 DNA reads TGTGCCAGCAGCGAAACGGACCGGGGAGCCAAAGATATTCAGTACTTT. This codes for CASSETDRGAKDIQYF.

By share of the sample, this clonotype is medium-sized. This chain connects TRBV28 to TRBJ2-1, with a possible D match to TRBD2 (6 bases). The last part of the DNA fits TRBJ2-7 better; the J call may be wrong. The length of the CDR3 is 19 residues. Germline V gene data show CDR1 as MDHEN and CDR2 as SYDVKM. The CDR3 sequence: CASSFGFLPGRGALYEQYF. CDR3 coding DNA: TGTGCCAGCAGTTTTGGCTTCCTCCCAGGGCGGGGTGCTCTCTACGAGCAGTACTTC.

Note on this clonotype: The junction and the germline gene differ at one end; a read error may be behind it. V and J are TRBV7-7 and TRBJ2-5; the D gene is possibly TRBD2 (6 bases). Germline loops: CDR1 SSHAT, CDR2 FNYEAQ (reference sequence). This CDR3 is 16 amino acids long. The CDR3 here is CASSRIWGVSPETQLF. CDR3 DNA sequence: TGTGCTAGCAGCCGAATTTGGGGGGTTAGCCCAGAGACCCAGCTTTTC. The variable domain in full, with the rest retrieved from reference TRBV7-7 and TRBJ2-5, is GAGVSQSPRYKVTKRGQDVTLRCDPISSHATLYWYQQALGQGPEFLTYFNYEAQPDKSGLPSDRFSAERPEGSISTLTIQRTEQRDSAMYRCASSRIWGVSPETQLFGPGTRLLVL.

This clonotype showed up many times. CDR3 loop: CASSLLAAQETQYF. CDR3 DNA sequence: TGTGCCAGCAGCTTACTAGCGGCGCAAGAGACCCAGTACTTC. This chain connects TRBV6-5 to TRBJ2-3, with 8 bases lining up with TRBD2. The J call may be wrong; the DNA end is better matched by TRBJ2-5. This CDR3 region has 14 residues. In germline, CDR1 is MNHEY, CDR2 SVGAGI.

In the case of this clonotype: The junction departs from germline at one end; a sequencing error may be responsible. This chain uses TRBV6-1 with TRBJ2-3, with D possibly TRBD2 on 6 matching bases. The V gene's germline CDR1 is MNHNS and CDR2 SASEGT. The length of the CDR3 is 16 residues. The CDR3 sequence is CASSERGMGGTDIQYF. DNA of the CDR3: TGTGCGAGCAGCGAAAGGGGCATGGGAGGCACAGACATTCAGTATTTT.

This clonotype was counted only a few times. The genes are TRBV6-1 and TRBJ2-4; TRBD2 is a possible D gene (6 bases). The V end lost 6 bases, the J end lost 6 bases, and 15 bases lay between the germline ends. The germline V gene encodes CDR1 MNHNS and CDR2 SASEGT. The CDR3 runs 14 residues. The CDR3 spells CASRETGGANIQYF. The DNA of the CDR3 is TGTGCCAGCAGAGAAACCGGAGGGGCAAACATTCAGTACTTC.

The chain is built from TRBV12-3 or TRBV12-4 and TRBJ1-4; D remains ambiguous. Trimming left V 3 bases short and J 7 bases short, with 9 bases between. This CDR3 is built from 13 residues. CDR3: CASSFTNGEKLFF. The CDR3 DNA is TGTGCCAGCAGTTTCACAAACGGTGAAAAACTGTTTTTT.